One and the same sample provided the 13 T cell receptor beta chains below, sequenced in a study of metastatic and nonmetastatic thyroid tumors. No patient had received any treatment before thyroid surgery. TCRdb redid the clone calls on the PCR reads using MiXCR. The sample comprises about 36,000 clones, under 25% of which are singletons, and about a sixth rests with the top ten. Sequencing was done on a sample of blood. The source is a female donor with papillary thyroid cancer or a benign thyroid nodule (not recorded which). Some clones in this sample may be carry-over from other donors' samples.

This clone was observed a few times. One junction end disagrees with the germline gene, perhaps due to a read error. The chain has TRBV27 and TRBJ2-7, with a weak D call TRBD1 (6 bases). The germline V gene has CDR1 MNHEY and CDR2 SMNVEV (reference sequence). The CDR3 has 16 residues. The CDR3 DNA reads as TGTGCCAGCAGTCGTTCCCAGACAGGCATCATGAACGAGAAGTACTTC. It specifies CASSRSQTGIMNEKYF.

This clone turned up a few times. The chain couples TRBV9 to TRBJ2-7, with 8 bases fitting TRBD1. Germline values: CDR1 SGDLS, CDR2 YYNGEE. There are 15 residues in the CDR3. V trimming: 3 bases; J trimming: 0 bases; junction bases outside the gene matches: 5. CDR3 sequence reads: CASSGNTGGSYEQYF. The CDR3 DNA is TGTGCCAGCAGCGGAAACACAGGGGGCTCCTACGAGCAGTACTTC.

This clone has a handful of counts. The chain joins TRBV7-2 to TRBJ2-1; D tentatively fits TRBD1 or TRBD2 (5 bases each). V was clipped by 1 base and J by 12 bases, with 7 bases between them. The germline CDR1 and CDR2 sequences are SGHTA and FQGNSA. CDR3 length equals 11 residues. CDR3 sequence reads: CASSLEGPQFF. CDR3 coding DNA: TGTGCCAGCAGCTTAGAGGGACCGCAGTTCTTC.

At least ten counts were recorded for this clone. This chain connects TRBV5-1 to TRBJ1-6; a possible D gene is TRBD1 (6 bases). Germline CDR1 SGHRS, CDR2 YFSETQ. CDR3 length equals 15 residues. Trimming stripped 4 bases from V and 9 bases from J, with 17 bases between. DNA of the CDR3: TGCGCCAGCAGCCCCCCGGACAGCCAGAGTTCACCCCTCCACTTT. Protein sequence: CASSPPDSQSSPLHF.

This clone was seen repeatedly, ten times or more. The chain uses TRBV2 and TRBJ2-5; D gene unclear. The CDR3 is 14 residues long. Germline V gene data show CDR1 as SNHLY and CDR2 as FYNNEI. With 6 bases removed from V and 0 bases from J, the gap between germline ends came to 11 bases. CDR3 in amino acids: CASSLWQNQETQYF. The CDR3 region has the DNA TGTGCCAGCAGCCTATGGCAGAACCAAGAGACCCAGTACTTC.

This clone was seen only a few times. This clone may be a read error of a much larger clone one base away. This chain uses TRBV20-1 with TRBJ1-1, with a tentative D call TRBD1 (6 bases). Germline V gene sequence: CDR1 DFQATT, CDR2 SNEGSKA (reference sequence). Trimming removed 6 bases at V and 6 bases at J, with 17 bases between. The CDR3 is made up of 13 amino acids. CDR3 coding DNA: TGCAGTGCCCGCGAGGGGGTTAGCGCTGAAGCTTTCTTT. The encoded protein is CSAREGVSAEAFF.

The V gene is TRBV30, the J gene TRBJ1-2; 7 nucleotides match TRBD1. The germline V gene encodes CDR1 GTSNPN and CDR2 SVGIG (reference sequence). After removal of 0 bases from V and 4 bases from J, the junction contained 8 bases not matched to a gene. The CDR3 length is 15 residues. Written as DNA, the CDR3 is TGTGCCTGGAGTGTAGTCCACAGGGGTATCTATGGCTACACCTTC. Its translation is CAWSVVHRGIYGYTF.

By share, this clone counts as medium-sized. The chain couples TRBV12-3 or TRBV12-4 to TRBJ2-7; tentatively, D is TRBD1 or TRBD2 (5 bases each). V was clipped by 4 bases and J by 5 bases, with 15 bases between them. The CDR3 has 14 amino acids. The CDR3 loop is CASSSSGGEDEQYF. The DNA for the CDR3 is TGTGCCAGCAGTTCCTCTGGGGGTGAGGACGAGCAGTACTTC.

This clone was found a few times. The genes are TRBV12-3 or TRBV12-4 and TRBJ2-7; 10 positions agree with TRBD1. The J segment lost 3 bases and the V segment lost 7 bases, leaving 6 bases of the junction unmatched. The CDR3 consists of 14 residues. The CDR3 DNA reads TGTGCCAGCACCTCCGGGACAGGGGTCTACGAGCAGTACTTC. Residues: CASTSGTGVYEQYF.

This clone appeared a single time. V gene TRBV6-4 combines with J gene TRBJ2-1, with 9 bases lining up with TRBD2. The CDR3 consists of 15 residues. The germline CDR1 and CDR2 sequences are MRHNA and SNTAGT. V dropped 0 bases and J dropped 7; count of bases not matched to a gene: 4. The CDR3: CASSDSSGSGNEQFF. CDR3 in DNA: TGTGCCAGCAGTGACTCTAGCGGGAGTGGGAATGAGCAGTTCTTC.

The sample holds many counts of this clone. V is TRBV11-2 and J is TRBJ2-7, with D perhaps matching TRBD1 or TRBD2 (7 bases each). The CDR3 is made up of 16 amino acids. The germline CDR1 and CDR2 sequences are SGHAT and FQNNGV. The V end was cut by 3 bases, the J end by 7 bases, with 22 bases between. CDR3 DNA sequence: TGTGCCAGCAGCTTCGGACGGGACAGCGGGGTTACGGAGCAGTACTTC. Amino acids: CASSFGRDSGVTEQYF.

On this clone: The junction does not match germline at one end; this may be a read error. This chain uses TRBV4-1 with TRBJ2-7, with D possibly being TRBD1 (5 bases). From germline, CDR1 is MGHRA and CDR2 YSYEKL. The CDR3 runs 14 residues. The CDR3: CASSPAQGAYDQYF. The CDR3 DNA sequence: TGCGCCAGCAGCCCGGCCCAGGGTGCCTACGATCAGTACTTC.

The chain couples TRBV11-2 to TRBJ2-7; no clear D. The CDR3 is made up of 13 amino acids. The V end lost 5 bases, the J end lost 7 bases, and 15 bases lay between the germline ends. Germline V gene lookup returns CDR1 SGHAT and CDR2 FQNNGV. The DNA of the CDR3 is TGTGCCAGCAGCAGAGGAACGCTTCAGGAGCAGTACTTC. Amino acids: CASSRGTLQEQYF.